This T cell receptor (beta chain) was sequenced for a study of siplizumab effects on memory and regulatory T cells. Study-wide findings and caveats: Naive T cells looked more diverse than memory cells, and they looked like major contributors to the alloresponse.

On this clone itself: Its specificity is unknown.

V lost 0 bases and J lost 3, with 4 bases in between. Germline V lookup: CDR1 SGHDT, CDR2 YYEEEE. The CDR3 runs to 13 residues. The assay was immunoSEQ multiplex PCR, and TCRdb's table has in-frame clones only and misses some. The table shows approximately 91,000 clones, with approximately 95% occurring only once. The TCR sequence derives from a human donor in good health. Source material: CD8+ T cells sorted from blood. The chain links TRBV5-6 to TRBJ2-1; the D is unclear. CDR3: CASSLGSYNEQFF. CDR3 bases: TGTGCCAGCAGCTTGGGAAGCTACAATGAGCAGTTCTTC. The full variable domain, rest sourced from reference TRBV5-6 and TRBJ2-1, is DAGVTQSPTHLIKTRGQQVTLRCSPKSGHDTVSWYQQALGQGPQFIFQYYEEEERQRGNFPDRFSGHQFPNYSSELNVNALLLGDSALYLCASSLGSYNEQFFGPGTRLTVL.